The sequence of this T cell receptor (beta chain) was determined in a study of shared clonotypes between healthy human individuals. The study, taken as a whole, reports: The diversity represented, both genetic and in exposure history, was limited by few donors. Naive CD4 clonotype sharing across several donors was approximately 5.2%.

Comment on this clone: Its antigen is undetermined.

Study processing details: ImmunoSEQ sequences covered only the junction and lacked quality scores; filtering therefore differed. Data came from immunoSEQ multiplex PCR; TCRdb stores just in-frame clones and leaves some out. The V and J calls and clone size are taken from that table; D and trimming were inferred from the DNA. This table has around 1,900,000 clones, around 93% appearing once. Positive CCR7 selection of CD45RO-negative cells yielded the naive CD8 cells, and terminally differentiated effector memory CD45RA+ cells were excluded. Sequences were obtained from naive CD8+ T cells from PBMCs. This clonotype was obtained from a man aged 18 to 30 in good health. Some clones in this sample may be carry-over from other donors' samples.

The CDR3 nucleotides are TGTGCCAGCAGCTTAGCCGAGAATCAGCCCCAGCATTTT. The encoded protein is CASSLAENQPQHF. The rearrangement joins TRBV7-8 to TRBJ1-5; no clear D. In germline, CDR1 is SGHVS, CDR2 FQNEAQ. V was clipped by 0 bases and J by 4 bases, with 4 bases between them. The CDR3 runs to 13 residues.